Reported below is one T cell receptor beta chain. The data derive from a study of blood T cell repertoires in COVID-19. On the study more broadly: Some COVID-19 samples were acute and others convalescent; all came from the United States, Italy and Spain.

Followed longitudinally, the Seattle patients had been enrolled during active infection. Per the study methods: Cell counts per sample came from amplifying reference gene primers. The protocol was immunoSEQ multiplex PCR, while the TCRdb copy is restricted to in-frame clones and leaves out a portion. That table supplies the V and J calls and clone size; D and trimming were determined from the DNA. The profile covers 250,000 to 300,000 clones, with around 85% appearing a single time and approximately 12% taken by the ten largest. The CDR3 has 15 residues. After removal of 11 bases from V and 2 bases from J, the junction contained 12 bases not matched to a gene. Germline lookup yields CDR1 ENHRY and CDR2 SYGVKD.

The TCR comes from a woman in her 30s with COVID-19, enrolled during active disease. The V and J genes are TRBV10-3 and TRBJ2-3, with 8 bases lining up with TRBD2. The sample comprised peripheral blood. The CDR3 bases are TGTGCCCCGGGGGATCGCGGGGGGTCCACAGATACGCAGTATTTT. Translated, it gives CAPGDRGGSTDTQYF.